This TCR beta chain is from a study of early stage breast cancer tumors. Produced via immunoSEQ multiplex PCR; TCRdb's table is partial and in-frame only. The table shows about 8,400 clones, with 60% to 80% occurring only once. Within the sample, this clone is large. This receptor was obtained from a person between 55 and 70 years old with breast cancer. Sequenced material: normal breast tissue next to the tumor.

CDR3 in DNA: TGTGCCAGCAGCTTATCAGGCCTATACACCTTC. Amino acids: CASSLSGLYTF. V gene TRBV7-9 combines with J gene TRBJ1-2, with D unclear. Germline V gene lookup returns CDR1 SEHNR and CDR2 FQNEAQ (reference sequence). Deletions cut 2 bases from V and 11 bases from J, with 9 bases between. There are 11 residues in the CDR3. The whole variable domain, filled in from reference TRBV7-9 and TRBJ1-2, reads DTGVSQNPRHKITKRGQNVTFRCDPISEHNRLYWYRQTLGQGPEFLTYFQNEAQLEKSRLLSDRFSAERPKGSFSTLEIQRTEQGDSAMYLCASSLSGLYTFGSGTRLTVV.